The source of this TCR beta chain is a study of T cell responses to AZD1222 COVID-19 vaccine. CDR3 length: 14 amino acids. The germline CDR1 and CDR2 sequences are SGHDN and FVKESK. V was shortened by 1 base and J by 4 bases, with 8 bases between the two germline ends. Pooled samples include second doses given at about 4 or 12 weeks. Assay used: immunoSEQ multiplex PCR; TCRdb lists only in-frame clones, some missing. The table records 70,000 to 100,000 clones, approximately 85% of them present only once. Study results and caveats: Within unmutated variant regions lay the reported targets of nearly half of spike-specific TCRs. Donors were largely white British and mainly female; clonal diversity was possibly underestimated.

This clone appeared a single time. The antigen is undetermined. This sequence originates from an adult who received the AZD1222 COVID-19 vaccine. The gene calls are TRBV14 and TRBJ2-4, with D possibly being TRBD2 (6 bases). The sample was peripheral blood, taken 28 days after the second AZD1222 dose. The CDR3 loop reads CASSQAGAKNIQYF. The CDR3, as DNA: TGTGCCAGCAGCCAAGCGGGAGCGAAAAACATTCAGTACTTC.